The 20 T cell receptor beta chains reported below all come from one sample, sequenced in a study of shared clonotypes between healthy human individuals. Profiled with immunoSEQ multiplex PCR; TCRdb holds only in-frame clones, not every one. In the table there are over 400,000 clones, roughly 80% of which are singletons. Material for sequencing was PBMCs. The receptors shown here come from a woman aged 35 to 49 in good health. Some clones in this sample may be carry-over from other donors' samples.

Concerning this clone itself: It may be a read error: a sequence one base away is much more abundant. The V gene is TRBV9, the J gene TRBJ2-3; no reliable D call. Germline V gene sequence: CDR1 SGDLS, CDR2 YYNGEE. This CDR3 spans 12 amino acids. V dropped 0 bases and J dropped 5 bases, with 4 bases sitting between them. CDR3 bases: TGTGCCAGCAGCGTAGGGGGAGATACGCAGTATTTT. Encoded protein: CASSVGGDTQYF.

The gene calls are TRBV18 and TRBJ2-2; 7 bases fit TRBD1. CDR1 KGHSH and CDR2 LQKENI come from the germline V gene. With V trimmed by 1 base and J by 7 bases, 6 bases remained unmatched. This CDR3 region has 15 residues. The CDR3 sequence: CASSPRDRVSGELFF. CDR3 DNA sequence: TGTGCCAGCTCACCACGTGACAGGGTTAGCGGGGAGCTGTTTTTT.

The chain carries TRBV5-1 and TRBJ1-1, with 7 positions matching TRBD1. In germline, CDR1 is SGHRS, CDR2 YFSETQ. V shed 4 bases and J 4 bases; nucleotides not matched to a gene: 22. The CDR3 totals 19 residues. CDR3 DNA sequence: TGCGCCAGCAGCCATCCGCGCCGGGACAGTCCGGGTAGGGCCACTGAAGCTTTCTTT. Translated: CASSHPRRDSPGRATEAFF.

This chain joins TRBV28 and TRBJ1-4; 7 bases are shared with TRBD1. Trimming removed 4 bases from V and 1 base from J; junction bases left unmatched: 6. The CDR3 runs 16 residues. CDR1 and CDR2 from the germline V gene are MDHEN and SYDVKM. CDR3 DNA sequence: TGTGCCAGCAGTTGGGGGGGACAGTTAACTAATGAAAAACTGTTTTTT. The encoded protein is CASSWGGQLTNEKLFF.

J is TRBJ1-5 and V is TRBV5-1; the D gene is possibly TRBD1 (6 bases). Per germline, CDR1 SGHRS and CDR2 YFSETQ. The V and J ends lost 5 bases and 0 bases respectively, with 15 bases between them. The CDR3 length is 16 residues. CDR3 region: CASRGKGVYSNQPQHF. The CDR3 DNA sequence: TGCGCCAGCAGAGGCAAGGGGGTGTATAGCAATCAGCCCCAGCATTTT. Together with reference TRBV5-1 and TRBJ1-5, the CDR3 gives the full variable domain: KAGVTQTPRYLIKTRGQQVTLSCSPISGHRSVSWYQQTPGQGLQFLFEYFSETQRNKGNFPGRFSGRQFSNSRSEMNVSTLELGDSALYLCASRGKGVYSNQPQHFGDGTRLSIL.

This clone appeared many times. Other DNA sequences in this specimen translate into the identical CDR3. The rearrangement uses TRBV6-5 and TRBJ2-3; either TRBD1 or TRBD2 may fit D (5 bases each). Trimming took 6 bases from V and 2 from J, leaving 12 bases between them. CDR1 and CDR2 from the germline V gene are MNHEY and SVGAGI. CDR3 length equals 14 residues. CDR3 DNA: TGTGCCAGCAGGCTCGGGACCGTCACAGATACGCAGTATTTT. Its protein is CASRLGTVTDTQYF.

The count of this clone is one. The V and J genes are TRBV6-1 and TRBJ2-1, with unresolved D. V dropped 2 bases and J dropped 7 bases, with 15 bases sitting between them. The CDR3 has 15 amino acids. The V gene's germline CDR1 is MNHNS and CDR2 SASEGT. The CDR3 sequence: CASSEINLAVNEQFF. The CDR3 nucleotides are TGTGCCAGCAGTGAAATAAATCTCGCGGTAAATGAGCAGTTCTTC.

The V gene is TRBV7-8, the J gene TRBJ1-4; D unresolved. The CDR3 consists of 12 residues. The germline V gene encodes CDR1 SGHVS and CDR2 FQNEAQ. V gave up 5 bases and J gave up 7 bases, with 8 bases separating them. The CDR3 bases are TGTGCCAGCAGCCTACTCGGTGAAAAACTGTTTTTT. Its translation is CASSLLGEKLFF.

V usage is TRBV30 and J usage is TRBJ1-2; D remains unclear. V was pared by 2 bases and J by 13 bases, with 17 bases between. Germline V CDR1 and CDR2: GTSNPN, SVGIG (reference sequence). The CDR3 contains 12 residues. The CDR3 DNA reads TGTGCCTGGAGTTTACTTATGGCAGGCCTCACCTTC. The encoded protein is CAWSLLMAGLTF.

The chain couples TRBV6-1 to TRBJ1-4; the D gene is possibly TRBD1 (6 bases). The CDR3 has 14 residues. V dropped 4 bases and J dropped 6 bases, with 12 bases sitting between them. Germline-derived CDR1 and CDR2 are MNHNS and SASEGT. CDR3 region: CASSVGGADEKLFF. In DNA, the CDR3 is TGTGCCAGCAGTGTCGGGGGCGCCGATGAAAAACTGTTTTTT.

This clone was detected only once. V and J are TRBV10-3 and TRBJ1-4; D possibly corresponds to TRBD1 (5 bases). The CDR3 has 15 residues. V lost 0 bases and J lost 5, with 10 bases in between. The V gene's germline CDR1 is ENHRY and CDR2 SYGVKD. The CDR3 spells CAISESPGNNEKLFF. Here the CDR3 DNA reads TGTGCCATCAGTGAGTCGCCAGGGAACAATGAAAAACTGTTTTTT.

The chain links TRBV2 to TRBJ2-7; 9 nucleotides match TRBD2. This CDR3 is 14 amino acids long. Germline V CDR1 and CDR2: SNHLY, FYNNEI. The junction had 11 bases not matched to a gene; V was cut back by 11 bases and J by 3 bases. CDR3 bases: TGTGCCGTGTTCCCCTTAGCGGGAGTCTACGAGCAGTACTTC. Encoded protein: CAVFPLAGVYEQYF.

The V and J genes are TRBV6-5 and TRBJ1-2, with D tentatively TRBD1 (5 bases). This CDR3 has 14 amino acids. Trimming removed 0 bases from V and 4 bases from J, with 9 bases in between. CDR1 and CDR2 (germline): MNHEY, SVGAGI. The CDR3 nucleotides are TGTGCCAGCAGTTACTCAGGGACCTCCTATGGCTACACCTTC. Amino acids: CASSYSGTSYGYTF.

J is TRBJ1-4 and V is TRBV2, with D possibly TRBD1 on 5 matching bases. From germline, CDR1 is SNHLY and CDR2 FYNNEI. The CDR3 is 14 residues long. V was cut by 6 bases and J by 2 bases, with 10 bases left in between. CDR3 protein: CASSEGFTNEKLFF. The DNA for the CDR3 is TGTGCCAGCAGCGAGGGGTTTACTAATGAAAAACTGTTTTTT.

The chain has TRBV4-2 and TRBJ2-1; 15 nucleotides line up with TRBD2. The length of the CDR3 is 18 residues. The trim removed 1 base at V and 7 bases at J, leaving 8 bases unmatched. Germline V gene sequence: CDR1 LGHNA, CDR2 YNFKEQ. The CDR3 coding sequence is TGTGCCAGCAGCCAAGGATTTTCGGGACTAGCGGGAGGTAATGAGCAGTTCTTC. This sequence encodes CASSQGFSGLAGGNEQFF.

The V gene is TRBV6-5, the J gene TRBJ2-7, with 9 bases fitting TRBD2. CDR1 MNHEY and CDR2 SVGAGI come from the germline V gene. Trimming took 0 bases from V and 4 from J; bases not matched to a gene: 7. This CDR3 region has 16 residues. The DNA of the CDR3 is TGTGCCAGCAGTTACTCTGCGGGAGGGTCGAAATACGAGCAGTACTTC. This encodes CASSYSAGGSKYEQYF.

This clone occurred a few times. V is TRBV5-1 and J is TRBJ1-1; D remains unclear. The V end was cut by 0 bases, the J end by 6 bases, with 12 bases between. Germline V CDR1 and CDR2: SGHRS, YFSETQ. The CDR3 has 14 residues. This chain's CDR3 is CASSLASLGSEAFF. CDR3 sequence (DNA): TGCGCCAGCAGCTTGGCCTCCCTCGGTTCTGAAGCTTTCTTT.

CDR3 nucleotide sequence: TGCGCCAGCAGTGAGTCTTTGGGGGCGGCGGAGACCCAGTACTTC. Protein sequence: CASSESLGAAETQYF. The chain combines TRBV10-2 with TRBJ2-5; D may be TRBD1 (6 bases). CDR1 is WSHSY, CDR2 SAAADI, per germline. V was cut by 0 bases and J by 5 bases, with 13 bases left in between. This CDR3 has 15 residues.

A single count supports this clone. CDR3 loop: CASSGLVLTGELFF. The CDR3 bases are TGTGCCAGCAGTGGTCTAGTTCTAACCGGGGAGCTGTTTTTT. This chain joins TRBV2 and TRBJ2-2, with D uncertain. The germline V gene has CDR1 SNHLY and CDR2 FYNNEI. V was pared by 4 bases and J by 5 bases, with 11 bases between. The CDR3 runs to 14 residues.

Notes on this clone: This sequence is one base from a far larger clone and is likely a read error. V usage is TRBV29-1 and J usage is TRBJ1-1; TRBD1 agrees at 9 bases. The CDR3 runs 13 residues. CDR1 SQVTM and CDR2 ANQGSEA come from the germline V gene. V dropped 7 bases and J dropped 6; count of bases not matched to a gene: 9. The CDR3 sequence: CSAYRDRDAEAFF. The CDR3 nucleotides are TGCAGCGCTTACCGGGACAGGGATGCTGAAGCTTTCTTT.